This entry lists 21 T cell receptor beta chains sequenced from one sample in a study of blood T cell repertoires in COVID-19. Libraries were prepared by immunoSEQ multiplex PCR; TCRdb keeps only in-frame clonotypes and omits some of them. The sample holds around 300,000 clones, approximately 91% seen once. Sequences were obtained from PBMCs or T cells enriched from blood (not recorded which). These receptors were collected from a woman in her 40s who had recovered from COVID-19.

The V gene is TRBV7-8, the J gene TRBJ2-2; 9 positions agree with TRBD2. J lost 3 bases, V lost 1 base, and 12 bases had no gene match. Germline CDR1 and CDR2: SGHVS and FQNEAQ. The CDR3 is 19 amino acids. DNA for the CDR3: TGTGCCAGCAGCTTAGATCGAGCGGGCGGGAGGGCATACACCGGGGAGCTGTTTTTT. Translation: CASSLDRAGGRAYTGELFF.

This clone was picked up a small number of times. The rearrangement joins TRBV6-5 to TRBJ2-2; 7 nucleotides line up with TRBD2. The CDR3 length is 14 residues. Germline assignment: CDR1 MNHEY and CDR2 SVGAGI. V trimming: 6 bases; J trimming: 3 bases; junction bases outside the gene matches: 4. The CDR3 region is CASSKAGDTGELFF. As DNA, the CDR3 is TGTGCCAGCAGCAAGGCGGGGGACACCGGGGAGCTGTTTTTT.

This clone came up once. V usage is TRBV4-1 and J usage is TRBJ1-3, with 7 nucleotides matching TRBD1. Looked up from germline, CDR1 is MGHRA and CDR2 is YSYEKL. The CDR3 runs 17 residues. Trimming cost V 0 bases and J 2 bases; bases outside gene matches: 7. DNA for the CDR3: TGCGCCAGCAGCCAAGAAGGAGTCAGGGGGGCTGGAAACACCATATATTTT. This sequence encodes CASSQEGVRGAGNTIYF.

As DNA, the CDR3 is TGTGCCAGCAGCTTGCACGGGACAGGAGGAAACACCATATATTTT. It translates to CASSLHGTGGNTIYF. The J gene is TRBJ1-3, the V gene TRBV7-9; 8 bases align to TRBD1. With V trimmed by 3 bases and J by 4 bases, 5 bases remained unmatched. Germline CDR1 is SEHNR and CDR2 is FQNEAQ (reference sequence). This CDR3 is 15 amino acids long.

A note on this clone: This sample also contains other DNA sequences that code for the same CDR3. CDR3 amino acids: CASSLRGTYGYTF. CDR3 DNA sequence: TGTGCCAGCAGTCTCCGGGGAACCTATGGCTACACCTTC. J is TRBJ1-2 and V is TRBV12-3 or TRBV12-4; no reliable D call. This CDR3 comprises 13 residues. Trimming pared 5 bases from V and 4 bases from J, leaving 11 bases between.

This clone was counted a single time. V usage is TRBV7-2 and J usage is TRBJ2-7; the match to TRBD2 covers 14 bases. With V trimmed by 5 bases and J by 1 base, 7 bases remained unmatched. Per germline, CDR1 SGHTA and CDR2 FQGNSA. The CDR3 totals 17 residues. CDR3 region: CASSPRGLAGGSYEQYF. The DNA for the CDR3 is TGTGCCAGCAGCCCCCGAGGACTAGCGGGGGGTTCCTACGAGCAGTACTTC.

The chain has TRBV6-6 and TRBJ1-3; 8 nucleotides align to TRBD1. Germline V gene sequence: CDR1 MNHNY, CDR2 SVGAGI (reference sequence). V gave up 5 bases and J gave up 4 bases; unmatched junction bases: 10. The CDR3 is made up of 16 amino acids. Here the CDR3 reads CASSRLQGAGGNTIYF. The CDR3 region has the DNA TGTGCCAGCAGTCGACTCCAGGGGGCAGGGGGAAACACCATATATTTT.

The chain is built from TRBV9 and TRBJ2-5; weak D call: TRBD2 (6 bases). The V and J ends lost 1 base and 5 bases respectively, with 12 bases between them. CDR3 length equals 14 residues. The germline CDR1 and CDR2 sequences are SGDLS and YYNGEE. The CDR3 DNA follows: TGTGCCAGCAGCGTATCGGCTAGCGCCGAGACCCAGTACTTC. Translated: CASSVSASAETQYF. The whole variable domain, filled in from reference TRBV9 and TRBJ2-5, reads DSGVTQTPKHLITATGQRVTLRCSPRSGDLSVYWYQQSLDQGLQFLIQYYNGEERAKGNILERFSAQQFPDLHSELNLSSLELGDSALYFCASSVSASAETQYFGPGTRLLVL.

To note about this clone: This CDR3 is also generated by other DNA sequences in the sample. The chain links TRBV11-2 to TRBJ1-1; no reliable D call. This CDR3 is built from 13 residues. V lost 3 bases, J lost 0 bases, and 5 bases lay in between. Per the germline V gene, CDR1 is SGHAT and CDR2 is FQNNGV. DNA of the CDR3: TGTGCCAGCAGCTTGCAGTTGAACACTGAAGCTTTCTTT. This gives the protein CASSLQLNTEAFF.

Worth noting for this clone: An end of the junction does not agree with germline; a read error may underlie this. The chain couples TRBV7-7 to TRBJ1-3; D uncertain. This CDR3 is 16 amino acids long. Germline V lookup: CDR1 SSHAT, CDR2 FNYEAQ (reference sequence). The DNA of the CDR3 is TGTGCTAGCAGCTTAAATACACCCCAACCGGGGAACACCATATATTTT. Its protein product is CASSLNTPQPGNTIYF.

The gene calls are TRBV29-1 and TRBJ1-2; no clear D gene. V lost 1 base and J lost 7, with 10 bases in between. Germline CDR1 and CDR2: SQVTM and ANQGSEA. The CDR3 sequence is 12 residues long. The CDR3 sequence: CSVEGAPTGYTF. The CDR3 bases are TGCAGCGTTGAAGGGGCCCCGACTGGCTACACCTTC.

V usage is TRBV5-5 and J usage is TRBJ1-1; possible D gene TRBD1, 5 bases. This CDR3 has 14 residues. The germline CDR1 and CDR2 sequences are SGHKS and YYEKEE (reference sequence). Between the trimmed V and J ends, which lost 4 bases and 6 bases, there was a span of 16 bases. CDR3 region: CASSPGTGRAEAFF. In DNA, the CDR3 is TGTGCCAGCAGCCCCGGGACGGGGAGGGCTGAAGCTTTCTTT.

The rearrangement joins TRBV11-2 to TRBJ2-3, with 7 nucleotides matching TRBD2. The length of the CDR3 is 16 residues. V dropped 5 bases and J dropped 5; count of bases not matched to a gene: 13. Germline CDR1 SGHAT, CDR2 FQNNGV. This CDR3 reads CASSPLGAGRIDTQYF. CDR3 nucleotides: TGTGCCAGCAGCCCCCTGGGAGCGGGGAGGATAGATACGCAGTATTTT.

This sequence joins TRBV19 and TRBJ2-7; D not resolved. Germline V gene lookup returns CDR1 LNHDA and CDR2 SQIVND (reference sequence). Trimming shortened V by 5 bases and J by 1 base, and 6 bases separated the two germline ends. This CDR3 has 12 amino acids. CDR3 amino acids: CASSSRSYEQYF. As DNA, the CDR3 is TGTGCCAGTAGTTCCCGTTCCTACGAGCAGTACTTC.

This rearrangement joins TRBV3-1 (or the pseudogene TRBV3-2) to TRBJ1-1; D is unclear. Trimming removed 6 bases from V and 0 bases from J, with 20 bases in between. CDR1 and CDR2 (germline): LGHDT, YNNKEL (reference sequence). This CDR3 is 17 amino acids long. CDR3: CASSGRRATVMNTEAFF. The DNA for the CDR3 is TGTGCCAGCAGTGGGAGGAGGGCTACAGTCATGAACACTGAAGCTTTCTTT.

The DNA for the CDR3 is TGTGCCAGCCAATTTGAGAGGGTCAATGAGCAGTTCTTC. As protein: CASQFERVNEQFF. The chain links TRBV5-5 to TRBJ2-1; possibly TRBD2 for D (5 bases). Trimming left V 7 bases short and J 6 bases short, with 14 bases between. There are 13 residues in the CDR3. Germline V gene data show CDR1 as SGHKS and CDR2 as YYEKEE (reference sequence).

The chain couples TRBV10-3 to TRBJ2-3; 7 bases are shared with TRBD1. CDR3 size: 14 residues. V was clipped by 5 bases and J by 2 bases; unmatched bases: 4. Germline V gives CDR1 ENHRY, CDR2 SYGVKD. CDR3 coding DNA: TGTGCCATCAGTAAGGGACAGAACACAGATACGCAGTATTTT. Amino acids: CAISKGQNTDTQYF.

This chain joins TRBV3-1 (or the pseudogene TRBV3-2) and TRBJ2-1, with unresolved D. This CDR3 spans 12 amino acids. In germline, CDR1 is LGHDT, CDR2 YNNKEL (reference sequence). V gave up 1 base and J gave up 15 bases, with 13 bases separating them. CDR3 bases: TGTGCCAGCAGCCAAGGGGCCCTCTATCGGTTCTTC. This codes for CASSQGALYRFF.

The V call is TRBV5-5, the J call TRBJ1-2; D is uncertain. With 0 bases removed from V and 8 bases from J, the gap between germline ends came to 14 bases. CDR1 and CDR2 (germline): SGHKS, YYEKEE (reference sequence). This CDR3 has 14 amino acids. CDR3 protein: CASSLARDLGGYTF. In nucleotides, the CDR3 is TGTGCCAGCAGCTTGGCACGGGATCTGGGAGGCTACACCTTC.

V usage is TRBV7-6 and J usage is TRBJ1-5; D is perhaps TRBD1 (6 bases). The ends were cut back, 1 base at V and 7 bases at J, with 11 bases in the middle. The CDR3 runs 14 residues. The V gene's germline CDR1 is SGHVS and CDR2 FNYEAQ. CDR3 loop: CASSLGSGVQPQHF. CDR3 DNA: TGTGCCAGCAGCTTAGGGTCAGGGGTCCAGCCCCAGCATTTT.

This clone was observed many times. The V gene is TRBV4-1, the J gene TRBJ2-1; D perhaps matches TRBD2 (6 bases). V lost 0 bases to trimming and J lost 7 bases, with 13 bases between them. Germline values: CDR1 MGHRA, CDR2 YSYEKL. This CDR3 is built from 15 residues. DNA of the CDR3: TGCGCCAGCAGCCAAGAACCGGGAGAGGCAAATGAGCAGTTCTTC. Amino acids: CASSQEPGEANEQFF.